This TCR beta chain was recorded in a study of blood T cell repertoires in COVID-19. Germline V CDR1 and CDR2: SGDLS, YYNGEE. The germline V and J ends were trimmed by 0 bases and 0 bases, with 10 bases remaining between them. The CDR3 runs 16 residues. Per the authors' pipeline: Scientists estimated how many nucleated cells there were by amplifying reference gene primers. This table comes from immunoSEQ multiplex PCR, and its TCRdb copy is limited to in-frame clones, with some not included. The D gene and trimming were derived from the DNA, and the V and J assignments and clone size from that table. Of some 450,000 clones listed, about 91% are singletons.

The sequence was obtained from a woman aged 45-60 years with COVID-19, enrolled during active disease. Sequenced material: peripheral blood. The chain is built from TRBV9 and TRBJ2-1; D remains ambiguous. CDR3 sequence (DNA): TGTGCCAGCAGCGTAGACGGTGCTAGCTCCTACAATGAGCAGTTCTTC. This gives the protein CASSVDGASSYNEQFF.